This TCR beta chain was sequenced in a study of CD8 T cells in ankylosing spondylitis. The CDR3 length is 14 residues. J lost 0 bases, V lost 5 bases, and 3 bases had no gene match. Germline V gene data show CDR1 as SGHTA and CDR2 as FQGNSA. At least ten counts were recorded for this clonotype. Generation of TCR beta libraries employed quantitative 5'-RACE incorporating molecular barcodes. One entry per CDR3 protein results from TCRdb running MiXCR on the 5' RACE reads. The table shows about 150,000 distinct CDR3 sequences, with approximately 10% occurring only once. The gene calls are TRBV7-2 and TRBJ2-7; 8 bases match TRBD2. The sequence was collected from a female donor with ankylosing spondylitis or in good health (not recorded which). Sequencing was carried out using blood, either unsorted or a sorted T cell fraction (not recorded which). In nucleotides, the CDR3 is TGTGCCAGCAGCCGGGGACTAGACTCCTACGAGCAGTACTTC. It translates to CASSRGLDSYEQYF.